This section outlines one TCR beta chain sequence together with its context. J gave up 5 bases and V 3 bases, and 8 bases lay outside the gene matches. The CDR3 length is 16 residues. From germline, CDR1 is SGHVS and CDR2 FNYEAQ. This entry comes from a study of memory CD4+ T cells and cytomegalovirus serostatus. Sequencing used immunoSEQ multiplex PCR; TCRdb keeps in-frame clones, though not all of them. The sample contains tens of thousands of clones, approximately 71% of which appear only once. The sort gate was single viable CD3+CD4+CD8-CD45RO+ cells for memory CD4+ T cells. The genes are TRBV7-6 and TRBJ2-3; 10 nucleotides agree with TRBD2. Sequencing input: memory CD4+ T cells from blood. The sequence derives from an adult in good health and CMV-seronegative. This CDR3 is CASSLGIAGGLDTQYF. Here the CDR3 DNA reads TGTGCCAGCAGCTTGGGGATAGCGGGGGGCCTAGATACGCAGTATTTT.